Sequencing of this T cell receptor (beta chain) was carried out in a study of cytomegalovirus exposure and HLA in healthy donors. Turning to this clone: The antigen is unknown.

The study ran its PCR with 60 Vbeta and 13 Jbeta primers. Using immunoSEQ multiplex PCR, the repertoire was profiled, and TCRdb retains in-frame clones only, with some absent. The sample includes under 150,000 clones, roughly 80% seen only once; the top ten take less than 3%. Study results and caveats: Among the CMV-associated chains, a few were confirmed in vitro as specific for CMV antigens. Productive rates of about 87% or about 30% were seen for most TCR beta V segments in an earlier analysis.

This receptor was identified in a man aged 25-45 years in good health and CMV-seronegative. The sequencing sample was made of PBMCs.

The CDR3 is CASRDVGGSIVTGELFF. CDR3 nucleotide sequence: TGTGCCAGCAGGGACGTAGGCGGGAGTATTGTCACCGGGGAGCTGTTTTTT. The gene calls are TRBV28 and TRBJ2-2, with 7 bases aligning to TRBD2. Germline lookup yields CDR1 MDHEN and CDR2 SYDVKM. V trimming: 6 bases; J trimming: 4 bases; junction bases outside the gene matches: 14. This CDR3 spans 17 amino acids.